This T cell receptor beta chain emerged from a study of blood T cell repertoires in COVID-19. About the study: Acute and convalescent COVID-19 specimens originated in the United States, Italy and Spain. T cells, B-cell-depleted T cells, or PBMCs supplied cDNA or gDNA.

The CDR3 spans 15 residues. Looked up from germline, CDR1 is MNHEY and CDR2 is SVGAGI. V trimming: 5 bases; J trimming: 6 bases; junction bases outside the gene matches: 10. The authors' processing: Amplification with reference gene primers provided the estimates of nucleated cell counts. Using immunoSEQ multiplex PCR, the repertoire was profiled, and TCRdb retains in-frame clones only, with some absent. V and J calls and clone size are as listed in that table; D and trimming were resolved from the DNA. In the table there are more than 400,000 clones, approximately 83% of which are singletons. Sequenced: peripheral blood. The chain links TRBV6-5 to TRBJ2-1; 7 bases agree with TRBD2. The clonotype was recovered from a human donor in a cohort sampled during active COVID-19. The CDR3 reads CASSKSGMYRNEQFF. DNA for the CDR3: TGTGCCAGCAGTAAAAGCGGGATGTATCGCAATGAGCAGTTCTTC.